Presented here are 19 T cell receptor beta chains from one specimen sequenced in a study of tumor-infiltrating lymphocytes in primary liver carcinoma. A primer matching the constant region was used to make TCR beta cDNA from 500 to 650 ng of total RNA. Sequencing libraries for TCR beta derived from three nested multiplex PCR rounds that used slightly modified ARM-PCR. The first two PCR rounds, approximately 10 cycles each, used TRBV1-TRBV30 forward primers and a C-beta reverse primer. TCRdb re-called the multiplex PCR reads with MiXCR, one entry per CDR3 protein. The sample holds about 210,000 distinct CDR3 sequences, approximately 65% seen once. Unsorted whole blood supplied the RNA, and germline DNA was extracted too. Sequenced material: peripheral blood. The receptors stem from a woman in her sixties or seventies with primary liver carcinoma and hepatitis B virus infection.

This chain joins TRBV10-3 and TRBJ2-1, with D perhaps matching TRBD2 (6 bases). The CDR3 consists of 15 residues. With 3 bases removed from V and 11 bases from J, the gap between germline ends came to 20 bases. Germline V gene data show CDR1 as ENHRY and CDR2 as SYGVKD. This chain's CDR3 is CAISELVGGRDKQFF. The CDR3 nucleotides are TGTGCCATCAGTGAACTAGTGGGAGGAAGGGATAAGCAGTTCTTC.

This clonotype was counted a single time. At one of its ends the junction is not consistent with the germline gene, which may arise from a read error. CDR3 region: CVSSPLSAGGDIQYF. The CDR3 bases are TGTGTCAGCAGTCCCCTCTCTGCGGGGGGGGACATTCAGTACTTC. The chain combines TRBV11-1 with TRBJ2-4, with 9 bases lining up with TRBD2. Germline-derived CDR1 and CDR2 are SGHAT and FQDESV (reference sequence). This CDR3 region has 15 residues. Complete variable domain (other parts from reference TRBV11-1 and TRBJ2-4): EAEVAQSPRYKITEKSQAVAFWCDPISGHATLYWYRQILGQGPELLVQFQDESVVDDSQLPKDRFSAERLKGVDSTLKIQPAELGDSAMYLCVSSPLSAGGDIQYFGAGTRLSVL.

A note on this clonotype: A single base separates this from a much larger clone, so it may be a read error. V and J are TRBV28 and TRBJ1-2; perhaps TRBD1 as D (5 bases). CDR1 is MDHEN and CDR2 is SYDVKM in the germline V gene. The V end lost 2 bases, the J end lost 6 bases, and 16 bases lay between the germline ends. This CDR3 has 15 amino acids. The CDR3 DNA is TGTGCCAGCAGTTTAGTGGGGCAGGGATACCATGGCTACACCTTC. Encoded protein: CASSLVGQGYHGYTF.

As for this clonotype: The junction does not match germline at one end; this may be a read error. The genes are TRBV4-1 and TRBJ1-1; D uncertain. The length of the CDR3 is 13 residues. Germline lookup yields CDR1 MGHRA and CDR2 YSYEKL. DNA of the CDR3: TGCGCCAGCAACCAAGCGTTGACCACTGAAGCTTTCTTT. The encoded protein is CASNQALTTEAFF.

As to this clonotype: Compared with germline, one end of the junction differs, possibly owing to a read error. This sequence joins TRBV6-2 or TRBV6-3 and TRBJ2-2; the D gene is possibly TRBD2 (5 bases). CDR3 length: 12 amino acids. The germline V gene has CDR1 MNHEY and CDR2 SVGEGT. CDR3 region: CVGLTPAGEQFF. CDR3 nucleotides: TGTGTCGGATTGACGCCGGCCGGGGAGCAGTTTTTT.

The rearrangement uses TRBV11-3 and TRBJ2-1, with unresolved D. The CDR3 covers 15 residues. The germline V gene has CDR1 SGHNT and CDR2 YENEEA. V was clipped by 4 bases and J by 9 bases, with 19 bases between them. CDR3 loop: CASSSNLVDQAEQFF. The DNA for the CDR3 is TGTGCCAGCAGCTCCAATCTAGTGGACCAAGCTGAGCAGTTCTTC.

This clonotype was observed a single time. CDR3 residues: CASSSMVYNEQFF. In DNA, the CDR3 is TGTGCCAGCAGCTCGATGGTCTACAATGAGCAGTTCTTC. The rearrangement links TRBV7-9 to TRBJ2-1; no clear D. Trimming removed 4 bases from V and 3 bases from J, with 7 bases in between. Germline loops: CDR1 SEHNR, CDR2 FQNEAQ (reference sequence). The CDR3 runs 13 residues.

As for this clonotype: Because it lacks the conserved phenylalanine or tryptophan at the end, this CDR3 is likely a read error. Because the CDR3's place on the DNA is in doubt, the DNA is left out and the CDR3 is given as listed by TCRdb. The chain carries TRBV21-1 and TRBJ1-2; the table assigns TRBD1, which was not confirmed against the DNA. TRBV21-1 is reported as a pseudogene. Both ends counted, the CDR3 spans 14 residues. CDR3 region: CASMFDRANYGYTL.

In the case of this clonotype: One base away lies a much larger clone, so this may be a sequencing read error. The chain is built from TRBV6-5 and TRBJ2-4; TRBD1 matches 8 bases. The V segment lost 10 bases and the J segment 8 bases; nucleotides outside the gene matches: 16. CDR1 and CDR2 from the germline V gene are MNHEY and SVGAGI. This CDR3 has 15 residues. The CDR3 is CATQSRQGAWDIQYF. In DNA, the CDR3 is TGTGCCACCCAGAGCCGGCAGGGGGCTTGGGACATTCAGTACTTC.

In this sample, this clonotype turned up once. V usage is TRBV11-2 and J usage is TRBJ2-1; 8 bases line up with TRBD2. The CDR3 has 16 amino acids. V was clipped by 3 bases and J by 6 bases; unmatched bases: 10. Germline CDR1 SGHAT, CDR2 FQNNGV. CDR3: CASSFRPAGDFNEQFF. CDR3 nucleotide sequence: TGTGCCAGCAGCTTTCGACCAGCGGGAGATTTCAATGAGCAGTTCTTC.

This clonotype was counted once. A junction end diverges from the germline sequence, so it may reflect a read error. CDR3 amino acids: CASMELSYNEQLF. CDR3 sequence (DNA): TGTGCCAGCATGGAACTATCCTACAATGAGCAGTTATTC. The chain links TRBV6-6 to TRBJ2-1, with D uncertain. The length of the CDR3 is 13 residues. Germline values: CDR1 MNHNY, CDR2 SVGAGI (reference sequence).

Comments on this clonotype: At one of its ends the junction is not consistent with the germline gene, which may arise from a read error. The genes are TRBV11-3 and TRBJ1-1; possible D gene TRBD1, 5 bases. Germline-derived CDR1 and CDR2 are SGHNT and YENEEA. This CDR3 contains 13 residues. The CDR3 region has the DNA TGTGCCAACAGCTTTCTGCCGGACACTGAAGCTTCCTTT. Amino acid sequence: CANSFLPDTEASF.

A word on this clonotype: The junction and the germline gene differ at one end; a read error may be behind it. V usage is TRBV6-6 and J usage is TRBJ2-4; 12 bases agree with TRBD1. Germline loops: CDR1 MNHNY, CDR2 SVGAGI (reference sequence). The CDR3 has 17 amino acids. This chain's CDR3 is CASSRDRGPLAKNIQHF. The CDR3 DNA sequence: TGTGCCAGCAGCCGGGACAGGGGGCCGTTAGCCAAAAACATTCAGCACTTC.

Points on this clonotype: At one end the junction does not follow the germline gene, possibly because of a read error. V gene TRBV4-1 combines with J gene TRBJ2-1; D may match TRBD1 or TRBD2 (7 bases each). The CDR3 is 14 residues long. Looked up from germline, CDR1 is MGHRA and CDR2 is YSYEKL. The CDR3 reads CASRGGTAYNEQIF. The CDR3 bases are TGCGCCAGCAGGGGAGGGACAGCTTACAATGAACAGATCTTC.

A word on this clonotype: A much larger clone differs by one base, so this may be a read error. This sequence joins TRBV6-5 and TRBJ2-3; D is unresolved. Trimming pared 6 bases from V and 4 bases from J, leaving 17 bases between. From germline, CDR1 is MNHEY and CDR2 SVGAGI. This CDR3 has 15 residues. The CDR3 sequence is CASSHPVGFADTQYF. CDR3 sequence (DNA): TGTGCCAGCAGCCACCCCGTGGGGTTCGCAGATACGCAGTATTTT.

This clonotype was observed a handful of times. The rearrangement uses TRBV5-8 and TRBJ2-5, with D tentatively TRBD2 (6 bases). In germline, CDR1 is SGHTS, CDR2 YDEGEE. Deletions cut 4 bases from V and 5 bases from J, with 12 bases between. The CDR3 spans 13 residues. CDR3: CASSPRGTETQYF. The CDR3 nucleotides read TGTGCCAGCAGCCCTCGGGGGACGGAGACCCAGTACTTC.

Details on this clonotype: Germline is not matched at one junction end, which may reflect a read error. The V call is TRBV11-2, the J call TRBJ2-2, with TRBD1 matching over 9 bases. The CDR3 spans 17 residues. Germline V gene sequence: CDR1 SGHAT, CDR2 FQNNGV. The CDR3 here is CASSRPGQGANTGELFF. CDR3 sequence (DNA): TGTGCCAGCAGCCGCCCGGGACAGGGAGCGAACACTGGGGAGCTGTTTTTT.

CDR3 sequence reads: CASSPQGEDTQYF. Here the CDR3 DNA reads TGTGCCAGCAGTCCGCAGGGGGAAGATACGCAGTATTTT. The chain joins TRBV6-1 to TRBJ2-3; TRBD1 agrees at 7 bases. V was pared by 5 bases and J by 5 bases, with 4 bases of the junction left unmatched. CDR1 is MNHNS, CDR2 SASEGT, per germline. This CDR3 has 13 amino acids.

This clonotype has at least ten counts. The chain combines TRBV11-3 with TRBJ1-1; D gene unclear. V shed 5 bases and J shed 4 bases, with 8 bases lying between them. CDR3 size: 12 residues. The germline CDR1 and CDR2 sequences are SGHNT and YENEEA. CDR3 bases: TGTGCCAGCAGCAAACGGGGCACTGAAGCTTTCTTT. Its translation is CASSKRGTEAFF.